What follows describes a single TCR beta chain. The antigen is undetermined. Trimming took 5 bases from V and 6 from J; bases not matched to a gene: 9. The V gene's germline CDR1 is SGHAT and CDR2 FQNNGV. This CDR3 region has 15 residues. This sample was taken from a study of PD-L1 blockade in urothelial cancer. Across the whole study: Blood analysis took place 3 weeks (second dose) and 6 weeks after treatment start. Among blood samples, the median T cell count was roughly 150,000.

There were between 1 and 8 samples from each patient, taken pretreatment and on-treatment. Notes on the study in general: Clonality of blood TCR below the median before treatment predicted better survival.

Here immunoSEQ multiplex PCR was the method, and the copy in TCRdb shows in-frame clones only, minus some. The data hold about 88,000 clones, with roughly 90% observed a single time. The gene calls are TRBV11-2 and TRBJ2-1; 8 nucleotides agree with TRBD1. The receptor was derived from a man aged 60 to 69 with urothelial cancer. Sample: PBMCs, taken around atezolizumab (anti-PD-L1) treatment. The CDR3 here is CASSLGDRGSNEQFF. DNA of the CDR3: TGTGCCAGCAGCCTCGGTGACAGGGGATCCAATGAGCAGTTCTTC. Looking up the rest from reference TRBV11-2 and TRBJ2-1 gives the full variable domain: EAGVAQSPRYKIIEKRQSVAFWCNPISGHATLYWYQQILGQGPKLLIQFQNNGVVDDSQLPKDRFSAERLKGVDSTLKIQPAKLEDSAVYLCASSLGDRGSNEQFFGPGTRLTVL.